This TCR beta chain was found in a study of long-term antiretroviral therapy in people with HIV (dated by TCRdb to the early 2020s). Regarding the complete study: The earliest samples were collected approximately a decade before the 2015 WHO recommendation for immediate ART, a period when ART was typically delayed until CD4 counts fell. This retrospective serial study examined whether starting ART and sustained HIV suppression were associated with changes in the composition and diversity of the TRB repertoire in peripheral blood. The cohort contributed about 180 cryopreserved PBMC samples from a few dozen adults with confirmed HIV infection, collected serially over a mean of about six years (range 1-12). Of the roughly 30 participants with HIV, roughly twelve were female. No cross-contamination during QIAcube processing was shown when test extractions of a monoclonal T-cell line were performed alongside 33 polyclonal samples. Overall study results and their limits: Starting ART was linked to a significant rise in TRB diversity, yet even after long-term ART the diversity remained significantly lower than in transplant donor controls. Because cell numbers in pre-ART samples were limited, unsorted PBMC were profiled instead of sorted CD4+ and CD8+ T cells. HIV repertoires had narrower CDR3 length ranges than controls, and the network structure suggested an antigen-experienced repertoire that shifted only slightly toward naive after ART. The samples span the years 2004 to 2017, and the ART regimens used may be less effective than current regimens. The repertoire was dominated across all time points by expanded TRB clones identified before ART initiation, although this dominance was seen to fluctuate and to decrease in many PLHIV after ART. Inferences about post-ART repertoire changes were limited because no data were available on ART adherence, viral resistance or therapy changes. Limited PBMC availability meant only the TCR beta chain was sequenced, without alpha chain pairing.

Inclusion was restricted to participants for whom at least one PBMC sample before ART initiation and at least two post-ART samples were available. Every participant with HIV received treatment in the United States of America. Cryopreserved samples of roughly 0.85-11 million PBMC were thawed and washed before DNA extraction. At the time of the earliest PBMC sample for each participant with HIV, ages ranged from about 20 to 54 years. Each participant contributed PBMC samples from 1-4 timepoints before ART initiation and 2-8 timepoints after ART initiation, with a median of 7 samples. Serial HIV viral load, CD4+ T-cell count, ART history and demographic data were obtained for every participant. Genomic DNA was extracted from unsorted PBMC with a Qiagen kit on a QIAcube, processed in batches of 12 samples. This clone has just one count. Its antigen remains unidentified. Base qualities are missing; no much larger clone stands one base away.

Sequencing of the TRB variable region was done with the immunoSEQ hsTCRB v3.0 assay at survey level resolution. The target sequencing depth for TRB was roughly 35,000-50,000 T-cell genomes per sample. An Illumina MiSeq with a v3 150-cycle kit was used to sequence the pooled TRB libraries. In the paper's pipeline: Repertoire analysis was performed in R inside a reproducible Nextflow workflow that covered QC, data transformation and analysis. LymphoSeq2, an R package for AIRR-Seq data exploration, was used to implement custom analyses. A handful of samples yielding fewer than 5000 total TRB sequences were excluded, leaving about 190 analyzed HIV repertoires. Among the 188 retained HIV repertoires, some 57 were collected before ART initiation and approximately 130 were collected after ART initiation. Each repertoire was downsampled to 5000 TRB nucleotide sequences, and summary statistics were averaged across 100 downsampling iterations. Only TRB sequences with CDR3 regions of at least seven amino acids were retained for analysis. A Shannon entropy-derived clonality score and the Gini coefficient were used to measure diversity. Repertoire networks linked the top 5000 CDR3 amino acid sequences whenever two sequences differed by an edit distance of one. Antigen specificity groups and MHC restriction were predicted for TRB CDR3 amino acid sequences with GLIPH2. To flag known associations with CMV, EBV, HIV or tissue antigens, CDR3 amino acid sequences were compared against VDJdb and McPAS-TCR. Pre-ART, post-ART and control groups were compared with Wilcoxon signed-rank tests and Holm-Bonferroni correction. In its TCRdb copy, this immuneACCESS table keeps in-frame sequences only and misses some clones. Where compared with another copy, unresolved V genes explain less than half of these, and the others have no known cause. The DNA gave D and trimming, while V, J and clone size come from that table. This sample is represented by 30,000 to 35,000 clones; 65% to 85% of them were singletons. Jointly, the top ten make up nearly 3.5% of the sample.

Germline trimming amounts to 4 bases on V and 3 bases on J, with 7 as the count of junction bases outside the gene matches. Measured from the cysteine to the phenylalanine, the CDR3 is 16 residues long. Just CDR3 DNA is preserved here, 48 bases in frame from base 1. CDR1 and CDR2 (MDHEN, SYDVKM) derive from the germline V gene. The V gene is TRBV28 and the J gene is TRBJ2-3, with 10 central nucleotides matching TRBD2. The sequence was collected from a man aged 45 to 65 with HIV. The sequenced sample was unsorted PBMCs, obtained 3 years after starting antiretroviral therapy. The CDR3 amino acid sequence is: CASSSPQRGGTDTQYF. In nucleotides, the sequence is TGTGCCAGCAGTTCCCCCCAGCGGGGGGGAACAGATACGCAGTATTTT.